This T cell receptor (beta chain) was sequenced during a study of cytomegalovirus exposure and HLA in healthy donors. Concerning this clone: Its specificity is unknown.

At the time of sampling, donors were nominally healthy, though unrecorded immune exposures were likely. Study findings and constraints: At a 0.05 false discovery rate, a later analysis found roughly 17,000 TCR beta sequences to be associated with HLA alleles. TRBV6-2, TRBV6-3 and other indistinguishable V segments were excluded. Sequencing likely generated an artifact that appeared as a cluster of highly shared sequence variants.

Researchers ran the PCR with 60 Vbeta and 13 Jbeta primers. Libraries were prepared by immunoSEQ multiplex PCR; TCRdb keeps only in-frame clonotypes and omits some of them. The sample holds 180,000 or so clones, about four fifths seen once. With V trimmed by 3 bases and J by 2 bases, 5 bases remained unmatched. Per germline, CDR1 SQVTM and CDR2 ANQGSEA. This CDR3 is built from 15 residues. The sample consisted of PBMCs. This chain joins TRBV29-1 and TRBJ2-3, with 10 positions matching TRBD2. This clonotype originated in a male donor in good health and CMV-seronegative. CDR3 nucleotides: TGCAGCGTTGACGCTAGCGGGGGAAACACAGATACGCAGTATTTT. It is translated as CSVDASGGNTDTQYF.